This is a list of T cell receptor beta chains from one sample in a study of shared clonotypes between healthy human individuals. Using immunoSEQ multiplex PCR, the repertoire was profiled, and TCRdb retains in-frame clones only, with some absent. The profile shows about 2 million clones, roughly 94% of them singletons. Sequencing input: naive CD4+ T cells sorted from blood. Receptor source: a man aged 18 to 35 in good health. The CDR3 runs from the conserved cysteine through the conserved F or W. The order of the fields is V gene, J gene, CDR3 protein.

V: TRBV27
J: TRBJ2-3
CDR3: CASSLRGITDTQYF

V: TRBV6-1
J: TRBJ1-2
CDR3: CASSEALLGAYGYTF

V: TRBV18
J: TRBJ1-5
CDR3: CASSPQGLYSNQPQHF

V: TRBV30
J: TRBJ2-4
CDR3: CALGGTAKNIQYF

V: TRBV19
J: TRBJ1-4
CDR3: CASSTRDSPLRVKLFF

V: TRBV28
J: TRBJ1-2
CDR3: CASSFAGLGGYGYTF

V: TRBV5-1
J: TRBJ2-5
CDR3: CASSVQTYQETQYF

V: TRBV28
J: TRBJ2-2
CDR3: CASRASVPGQNTGELFF

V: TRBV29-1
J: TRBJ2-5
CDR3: CSVEDRTGRETQYF

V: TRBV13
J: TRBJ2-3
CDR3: CASSLYVGGEITDTQYF

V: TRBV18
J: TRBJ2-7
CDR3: CASSPPNRGRYEQYF

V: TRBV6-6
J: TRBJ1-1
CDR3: CASSDGPRAFF

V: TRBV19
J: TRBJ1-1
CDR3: CASSAGVYGGTEAFF

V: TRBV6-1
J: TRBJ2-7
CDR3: CASTIGDRGRYEQYF

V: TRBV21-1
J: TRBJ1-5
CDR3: CASSKPRTGNKKNQPQHF

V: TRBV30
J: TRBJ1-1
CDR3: CAFDRAAEAFF

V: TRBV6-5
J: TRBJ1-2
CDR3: CASRKGGPDYGYTF

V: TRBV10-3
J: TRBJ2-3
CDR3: CAIRASGTADTQYF

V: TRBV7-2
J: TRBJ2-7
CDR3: CASSSNFYEQYF

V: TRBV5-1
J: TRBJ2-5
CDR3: CASSSKGQETQYF

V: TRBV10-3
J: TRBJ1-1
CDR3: CAISAREGRGMNTEAFF

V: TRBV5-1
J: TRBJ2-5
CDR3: CASSIEASTVGTQYF

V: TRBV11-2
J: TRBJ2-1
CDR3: CASSLVGRGGRTYNEQFF

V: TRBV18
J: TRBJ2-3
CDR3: CASSPFFSGYSTDTQYF

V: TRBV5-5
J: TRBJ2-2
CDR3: CASSLEWGSAELFF

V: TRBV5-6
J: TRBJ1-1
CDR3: CASSLATGRATEAFF

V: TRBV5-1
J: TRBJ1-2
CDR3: CASSHDRADYGYTF

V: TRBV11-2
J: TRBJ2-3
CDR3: CASSSMGLAGAEDTQYF

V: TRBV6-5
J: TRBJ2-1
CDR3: CASSEGNEQFF

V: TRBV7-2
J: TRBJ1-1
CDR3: CASRRRDTEAFF

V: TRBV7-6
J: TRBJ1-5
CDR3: CASSSQENQPQHF

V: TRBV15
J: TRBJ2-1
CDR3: CATSRDLAAGGYEQFF

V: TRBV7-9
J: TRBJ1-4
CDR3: CASSFGDRSNEKLFF

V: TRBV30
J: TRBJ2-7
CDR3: CASVTGTSNEQYF

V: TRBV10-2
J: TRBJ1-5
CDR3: CASSPGYADQPQHF

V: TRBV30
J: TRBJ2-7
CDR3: CAWSGGSPYEQYF

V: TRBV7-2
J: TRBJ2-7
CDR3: CASSLATGQFLPYEQYF

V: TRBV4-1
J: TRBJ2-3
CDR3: CASSQANPLTQYF

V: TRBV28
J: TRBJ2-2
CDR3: CASSLRQESGELFF

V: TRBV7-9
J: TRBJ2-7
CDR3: CASSLASSSEQYF

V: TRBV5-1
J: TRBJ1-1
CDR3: CASSLIDRGTEAFF

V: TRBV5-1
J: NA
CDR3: CASSLGPGQTIQETQYF